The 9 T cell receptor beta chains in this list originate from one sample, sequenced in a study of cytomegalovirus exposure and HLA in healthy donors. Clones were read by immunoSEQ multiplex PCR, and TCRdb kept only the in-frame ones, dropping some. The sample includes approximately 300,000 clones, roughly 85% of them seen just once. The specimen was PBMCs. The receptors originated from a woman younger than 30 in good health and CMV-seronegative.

The chain's CDR3 is CASRVGRNNQPQHF. In DNA, the CDR3 is TGTGCCAGTAGGGTGGGGCGGAACAATCAGCCCCAGCATTTT. The chain employs TRBV19 and TRBJ1-5, with D tentatively TRBD1 (5 bases). The CDR3 has 14 amino acids. In germline, CDR1 is LNHDA, CDR2 SQIVND (reference sequence). Trimming removed 6 bases at V and 3 bases at J, with 12 bases between.

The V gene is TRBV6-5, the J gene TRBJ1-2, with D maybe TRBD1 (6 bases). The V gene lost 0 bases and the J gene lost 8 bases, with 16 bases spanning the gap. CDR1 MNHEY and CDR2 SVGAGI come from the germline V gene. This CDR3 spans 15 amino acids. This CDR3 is CASSYSTGMPWGYTF. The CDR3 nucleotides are TGTGCCAGCAGTTACTCAACAGGGATGCCCTGGGGCTACACCTTC.

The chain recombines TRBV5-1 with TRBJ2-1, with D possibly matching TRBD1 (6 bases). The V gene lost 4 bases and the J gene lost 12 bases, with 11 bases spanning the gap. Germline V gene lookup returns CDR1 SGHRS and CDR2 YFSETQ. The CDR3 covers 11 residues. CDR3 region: CASSPGQAQFF. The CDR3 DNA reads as TGCGCCAGCAGCCCGGGACAAGCGCAGTTCTTC.

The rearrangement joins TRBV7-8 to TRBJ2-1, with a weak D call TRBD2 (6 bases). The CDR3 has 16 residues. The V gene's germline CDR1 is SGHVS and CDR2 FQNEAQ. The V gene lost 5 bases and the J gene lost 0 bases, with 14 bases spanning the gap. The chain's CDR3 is CASSPERASSYNEQFF. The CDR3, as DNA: TGTGCCAGCAGCCCCGAGCGGGCCTCCTCCTACAATGAGCAGTTCTTC.

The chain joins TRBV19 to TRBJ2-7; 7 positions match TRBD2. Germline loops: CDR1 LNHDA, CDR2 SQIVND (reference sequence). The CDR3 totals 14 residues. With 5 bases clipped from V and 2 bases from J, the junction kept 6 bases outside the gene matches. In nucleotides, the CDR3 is TGTGCCAGTAGTTGGTCTAGCGGACCCTACGAGCAGTACTTC. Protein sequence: CASSWSSGPYEQYF.

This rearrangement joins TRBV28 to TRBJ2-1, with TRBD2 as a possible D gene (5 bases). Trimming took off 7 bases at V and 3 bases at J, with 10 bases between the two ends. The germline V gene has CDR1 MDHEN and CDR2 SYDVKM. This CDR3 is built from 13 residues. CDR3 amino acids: CASIKRFYNEQFF. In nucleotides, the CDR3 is TGTGCCAGCATTAAGCGGTTCTACAATGAGCAGTTCTTC. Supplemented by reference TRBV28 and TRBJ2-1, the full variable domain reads DVKVTQSSRYLVKRTGEKVFLECVQDMDHENMFWYRQDPGLGLRLIYFSYDVKMKEKGDIPEGYSVSREKKERFSLILESASTNQTSMYLCASIKRFYNEQFFGPGTRLTVL.

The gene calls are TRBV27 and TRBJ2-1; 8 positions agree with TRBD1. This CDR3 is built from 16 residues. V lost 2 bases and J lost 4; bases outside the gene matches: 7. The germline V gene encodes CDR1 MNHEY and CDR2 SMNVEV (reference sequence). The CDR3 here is CASSLAPGTGYNEQFF. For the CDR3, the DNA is TGTGCCAGCAGTTTAGCACCCGGGACAGGTTACAATGAGCAGTTCTTC.

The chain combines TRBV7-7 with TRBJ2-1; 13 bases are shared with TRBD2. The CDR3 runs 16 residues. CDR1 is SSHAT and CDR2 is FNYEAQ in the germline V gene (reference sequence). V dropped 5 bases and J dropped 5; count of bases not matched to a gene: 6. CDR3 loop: CASSPVGTSGNNEQFF. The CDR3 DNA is TGTGCCAGCAGCCCAGTTGGGACTAGCGGGAACAATGAGCAGTTCTTC.

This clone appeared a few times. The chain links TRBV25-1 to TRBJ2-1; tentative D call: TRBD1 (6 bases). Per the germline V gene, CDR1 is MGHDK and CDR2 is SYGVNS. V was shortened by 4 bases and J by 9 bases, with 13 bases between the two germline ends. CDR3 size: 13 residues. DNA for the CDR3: TGTGCCAGCAGTGCCCAGGGGTTGGGTGAGCAGTTCTTC. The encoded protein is CASSAQGLGEQFF. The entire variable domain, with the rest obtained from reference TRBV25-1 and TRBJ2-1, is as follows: EADIYQTPRYLVIGTGKKITLECSQTMGHDKMYWYQQDPGMELHLIHYSYGVNSTEKGDLSSESTVSRIRTEHFPLTLESARPSHTSQYLCASSAQGLGEQFFGPGTRLTVL.